The rows below give T cell receptor beta chains drawn from one sample of a study of blood T cell repertoires in COVID-19. Sequencing used immunoSEQ multiplex PCR; TCRdb keeps in-frame clones, though not all of them. There are hundreds of thousands of clones in the sample; 88% occur only once, and about 6.7% lies in the top ten. Sequencing was done on a sample of peripheral blood. These receptors came from a woman between 65 and 79 years old with COVID-19, enrolled during active disease. The CDR3 runs from the conserved cysteine through the conserved F or W.

V gene,J gene,CDR3 protein
TRBV27,TRBJ2-2,CASSNAQGLNTGELFF
TRBV11-1,TRBJ1-1,CASSPQMNTEAFF
TRBV30,TRBJ1-2,CAWSSGLSNYGYTF
TRBV10-1,TRBJ1-1,CASRDGGGGEAFF
TRBV5-6,TRBJ1-4,CASSLRQGANEKLFF
TRBV7-2,TRBJ2-5,CASSLVGRYQETQYF
TRBV2,TRBJ1-1,CASRDRGIVAFF
TRBV4-3,TRBJ2-1,CASSQDMGGGFVYNEQFF
TRBV11-2,TRBJ2-5,CASSLSLAGAVVGTQYF
TRBV5-5,TRBJ2-7,CASSPGTRYEQYF
TRBV7-9,TRBJ2-3,CASSQEGGRIDTQYF
TRBV4-2,TRBJ1-1,CASSQEITGPGQDTEAFF
TRBV7-9,TRBJ2-1,CASSGEAGGPSSYNEQFF
TRBV2,TRBJ2-7,CASSVDRNNEQYF
TRBV4-1,TRBJ1-1,CASSLRQGGSTEAFF
TRBV27,TRBJ2-2,CASSFRNTGELFF
TRBV7-2,TRBJ1-5,CASSPQEGNQPQHF
TRBV30,TRBJ2-1,CAWSARLAGDNEQFF
TRBV4-3,TRBJ1-1,CASSQDPTVNTEAFF
TRBV5-6,TRBJ1-1,CASSFGTGGEYGTEAFF
TRBV13,TRBJ1-1,CASSWTDRNTEAFF
TRBV6-2/TRBV6-3,TRBJ1-4,CASSYSIKLKEKLFF
TRBV14,TRBJ1-1,CASSQVPGRGNTEAFF
TRBV10-3,TRBJ2-3,CAISLGLDQDTQYF
TRBV1,TRBJ1-1,CTSSQGTGELTEAFF
TRBV7-2,TRBJ2-7,CASSRRSGSSYEQYF
TRBV29-1,TRBJ1-1,CSVEDPGTVEAFF
TRBV19,TRBJ1-5,CASNRWQGVINQPQHF
TRBV28,TRBJ1-5,CASSFMTGNGGYQPQHF
TRBV5-6,TRBJ1-2,CASSSGTPNYGYTF
TRBV5-1,TRBJ1-1,CASMRDMNTEAFF
TRBV27,TRBJ1-2,CASSLSWTGDGYTF
TRBV5-1,TRBJ1-2,CASSYAGQDGYTF
TRBV3-1/TRBV3-2,TRBJ2-3,CASSLQGASTDTQYF
TRBV6-5,TRBJ2-1,CASFSYNERTYEQFF
TRBV4-1,TRBJ1-2,CASSQEQGRASGYTF
TRBV10-1,TRBJ1-6,CASSPDTSNSPLHF
TRBV11-2,TRBJ1-2,CARSRGTGRLYGYTF
TRBV28,TRBJ1-1,CASRPGNTEAFF
TRBV5-1,TRBJ2-2,CASSTGAGELFF
TRBV5-1,TRBJ2-3,CASSLGLPGSGLFSTDTQYF
TRBV27,TRBJ2-6,CASSFQKPTRSGANVLTF
TRBV9,TRBJ2-1,CASSVVGGGANEQFF
TRBV7-9,TRBJ1-1,CASSSQGGGEAFF
TRBV6-5,TRBJ1-4,CASSYPGFTTNEKLFF
TRBV3-1/TRBV3-2,TRBJ1-3,CASSLGASGNTIYF
TRBV3-1/TRBV3-2,TRBJ1-6,CASSPLLGNSPLHF
TRBV30,TRBJ1-3,CAAQLRSGNTIYF
TRBV30,TRBJ1-2,CAWSVAWTSYSNYGYTF
TRBV3-1/TRBV3-2,TRBJ2-5,CASSRSGGAQETQYF
TRBV6-2/TRBV6-3,TRBJ1-3,CASSLTGFTSGNTIYF
TRBV19,TRBJ1-3,CASSSSGGGNTIYF
TRBV2,TRBJ2-5,CASSLSGGTQETQYF